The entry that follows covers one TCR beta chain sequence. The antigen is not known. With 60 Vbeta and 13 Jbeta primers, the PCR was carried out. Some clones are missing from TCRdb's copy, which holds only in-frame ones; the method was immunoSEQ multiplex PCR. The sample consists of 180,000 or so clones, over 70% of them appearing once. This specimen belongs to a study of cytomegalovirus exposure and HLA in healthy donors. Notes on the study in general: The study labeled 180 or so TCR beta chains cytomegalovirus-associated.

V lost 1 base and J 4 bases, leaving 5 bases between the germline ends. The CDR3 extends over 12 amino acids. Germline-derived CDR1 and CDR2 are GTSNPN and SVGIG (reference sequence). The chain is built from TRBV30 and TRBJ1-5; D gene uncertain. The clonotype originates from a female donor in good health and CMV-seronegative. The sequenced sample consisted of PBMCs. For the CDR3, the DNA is TGTGCCTGGAGTGCGGGTAATCAGCCCCAGCATTTT. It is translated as CAWSAGNQPQHF.